These 10 T cell receptor beta chains were sequenced from one sample in a study of T cell responses to AZD1222 COVID-19 vaccine. Only in-frame clones appear in the TCRdb table, and some are missing; sequencing was by immunoSEQ multiplex PCR. The data hold about 140,000 clones, with around 91% observed a single time. This specimen consisted of peripheral blood, obtained on day 0 of AZD1222 vaccination. The receptor source for this set is an adult in good health.

In nucleotides, the CDR3 is TGCGCCAGCAGCTTGGACACTGAAGCTTTCTTT. Residues: CASSLDTEAFF. The genes are TRBV5-1 and TRBJ1-1, with D unresolved. The germline V gene encodes CDR1 SGHRS and CDR2 YFSETQ. Trimming removed 0 bases at V and 3 bases at J, with 0 bases between. This CDR3 is 11 amino acids long. Combining the CDR3 with reference TRBV5-1 and TRBJ1-1 gives the whole variable domain KAGVTQTPRYLIKTRGQQVTLSCSPISGHRSVSWYQQTPGQGLQFLFEYFSETQRNKGNFPGRFSGRQFSNSRSEMNVSTLELGDSALYLCASSLDTEAFFGQGTRLTVV.

The J gene is TRBJ1-2, the V gene TRBV19; D gene uncertain. This CDR3 contains 13 residues. Germline lookup yields CDR1 LNHDA and CDR2 SQIVND (reference sequence). The germline V and J ends were trimmed by 1 base and 6 bases, with 9 bases remaining between them. The CDR3 protein is CASSIGNRNGYTF. The DNA of the CDR3 is TGTGCCAGTAGTATAGGCAACCGAAATGGCTACACCTTC.

The rearrangement joins TRBV4-1 to TRBJ1-1, with 8 nucleotides matching TRBD1. Germline V gives CDR1 MGHRA, CDR2 YSYEKL. The CDR3 has 18 residues. Trimming took 2 bases from V and 0 from J; bases not matched to a gene: 11. In DNA form, the CDR3 reads TGCGCCAGCAGCCAAAGCGGGGACAGGATAGGATTGAACACTGAAGCTTTCTTT. Translation: CASSQSGDRIGLNTEAFF.

The chain uses TRBV3-1 (or the pseudogene TRBV3-2) and TRBJ2-7; D is undetermined. This CDR3 has 11 residues. V shed 1 base and J shed 7 bases, with 5 bases lying between them. Per germline, CDR1 LGHDT and CDR2 YNNKEL (reference sequence). In DNA form, the CDR3 reads TGTGCCAGCAGCCAAGTTGGGGAGCAGTACTTC. Protein: CASSQVGEQYF.

This rearrangement joins TRBV3-1 (or the pseudogene TRBV3-2) to TRBJ2-4; D possibly corresponds to TRBD2 (7 bases). Trimming pared 0 bases from V and 0 bases from J, leaving 15 bases between. Looked up from germline, CDR1 is LGHDT and CDR2 is YNNKEL (reference sequence). The CDR3 is 18 amino acids. CDR3 sequence reads: CASSQDRGAALAKNIQYF. CDR3 coding DNA: TGTGCCAGCAGCCAAGATCGGGGGGCTGCTCTAGCCAAAAACATTCAGTACTTC.

The V gene is TRBV7-9, the J gene TRBJ2-5; 8 bases agree with TRBD2. The CDR3 loop spans 16 amino acids. Per the germline V gene, CDR1 is SEHNR and CDR2 is FQNEAQ (reference sequence). J was trimmed by 5 bases and V by 0 bases; bases with no gene match: 8. Here the CDR3 DNA reads TGTGCCAGCAGCTTAGCGTATAGCGGGGTTGGTGAGACCCAGTACTTC. Its protein is CASSLAYSGVGETQYF.

The chain employs TRBV5-6 and TRBJ1-4; the match to TRBD1 covers 10 bases. Trimming took 4 bases from V and 3 from J; bases not matched to a gene: 3. The CDR3 is 15 amino acids. Per the germline V gene, CDR1 is SGHDT and CDR2 is YYEEEE. The CDR3 protein is CASSPGQGANEKLFF. The CDR3 DNA sequence: TGTGCCAGCAGCCCCGGACAGGGGGCTAATGAAAAACTGTTTTTT. Full variable domain (rest looked up from reference TRBV5-6 and TRBJ1-4): DAGVTQSPTHLIKTRGQQVTLRCSPKSGHDTVSWYQQALGQGPQFIFQYYEEEERQRGNFPDRFSGHQFPNYSSELNVNALLLGDSALYLCASSPGQGANEKLFFGSGTQLSVL.

The V and J genes are TRBV13 and TRBJ2-1, with no clear D. Germline V gene sequence: CDR1 PRHDT, CDR2 FYEKMQ (reference sequence). The V and J ends lost 3 bases and 10 bases respectively, with 10 bases between them. This CDR3 has 12 residues. CDR3 region: CASSFPLGEQFF. In nucleotides, the CDR3 is TGTGCCAGCAGCTTTCCGCTGGGCGAGCAGTTCTTC.

The gene calls are TRBV10-1 and TRBJ2-7, with 10 bases fitting TRBD1. Trimming took 4 bases from V and 1 from J; bases not matched to a gene: 4. CDR3 size: 15 residues. Per the germline V gene, CDR1 is WNHNN and CDR2 is SYGVQD (reference sequence). The CDR3 coding sequence is TGCGCCAGCAGTGGTCGGACAGGGGGTTCCTACGAGCAGTACTTC. Residues: CASSGRTGGSYEQYF.

This rearrangement joins TRBV27 to TRBJ1-1, with 8 nucleotides matching TRBD1. The germline V gene has CDR1 MNHEY and CDR2 SMNVEV (reference sequence). This CDR3 spans 13 amino acids. Trimming at V came to 6 bases and at J to 4 bases, leaving 4 bases not matched to a gene. CDR3 bases: TGTGCCAGCAGGCCGGGACAGGTCACTGAAGCTTTCTTT. It codes for CASRPGQVTEAFF.